This TCR beta chain was retrieved from a study of T cells in Graves' hyperthyroidism and ophthalmopathy. This clonotype was counted at least ten times. There were TCR beta CDR3 regions amplified from RNA transcripts. Primed by the HTBI set, a first-round RT-PCR was run on the TCR CDR3. TCRdb re-called the multiplex PCR reads through MiXCR, storing one row per CDR3 protein. The sample holds approximately 380,000 distinct CDR3 sequences; about 19% are singletons and the top ten take 3.5% to 4%. Germline-derived CDR1 and CDR2 are MNHNS and SASEGT. J gave up 6 bases and V 6 bases, and 6 bases lay outside the gene matches. This CDR3 has 14 amino acids.

The chain employs TRBV6-1 and TRBJ2-2; 8 nucleotides align to TRBD2. The TCR comes from a woman aged 18-30 years with Graves' hyperthyroidism. Sequencing input: blood. The CDR3 loop reads CASSDGGDAGELFF. CDR3 bases: TGTGCCAGCAGCGACGGGGGGGATGCCGGGGAGCTGTTTTTT.